This entry is about one T cell receptor (beta chain). Its antigen is not identified. This CDR3 is built from 14 residues. Germline CDR1 reads MNHNS; CDR2 reads SASEGT. Trimming pared 3 bases from V and 2 bases from J, leaving 10 bases between. This sample was included in a study of shared clonotypes between healthy human individuals. The study's findings and limits: Larger richness was generally estimated for naive than memory subsets.

Using immunoSEQ multiplex PCR, the repertoire was profiled, and TCRdb retains in-frame clones only, with some absent. The sample consists of over a million clones, 98% of them appearing once. The sample consisted of naive CD4+ T cells sorted from blood. Stated subset: CD45RA+ positively selected. The chain couples TRBV6-1 to TRBJ1-1, with D unresolved. The receptor was derived from a young man in good health. The DNA for the CDR3 is TGTGCCAGCAGTGATTTATGGGGAAACACTGAAGCTTTCTTT. Translated, it gives CASSDLWGNTEAFF.